The clone carrying this T cell receptor (beta chain) was found many times. This entry comes from a study of T cells in Graves' hyperthyroidism and ophthalmopathy. CDR3 length equals 13 residues. CDR1 MNHEY and CDR2 SMNVEV come from the germline V gene (reference sequence). Trimming took 0 bases from V and 5 from J, leaving 7 bases between them. RNA transcripts were the template for amplifying TCR beta CDR3 regions. TCR CDR3 regions were first amplified by RT-PCR with HTBI primers. TCRdb passed the multiplex PCR reads through MiXCR, listing each CDR3 protein once. The sample has some 600,000 distinct CDR3 sequences; about 15% are singletons. A sample of blood taken at first hyperthyroidism diagnosis preceded any ophthalmopathy symptoms.

The J gene is TRBJ2-5, the V gene TRBV27; the D gene is possibly TRBD2 (5 bases). This receptor was obtained from a woman aged 25 to 39 with Graves' hyperthyroidism that later progressed to Graves' ophthalmopathy. Material for sequencing was blood. The CDR3 reads CASSLSRRETQYF. Here the CDR3 DNA reads TGTGCCAGCAGTTTATCCCGGAGGGAGACCCAGTACTTC.